Listed here are 22 T cell receptor beta chains from one sample, sequenced in a study of OX40 agonist ivuxolimab in advanced cancers. Some clones are missing from TCRdb's copy, which holds only in-frame ones; the method was immunoSEQ multiplex PCR. This table holds 95,000 to 150,000 clones, approximately 90% found once. The starting material was CD4+ or CD8+ T cells sorted from blood, obtained in a trial of the OX40 agonist ivuxolimab. These receptors all come from an adult with an advanced solid tumor such as melanoma, head and neck, liver or kidney cancer.

The rearrangement uses TRBV4-3 and TRBJ1-2; D gene unclear. CDR3 length: 13 residues. V dropped 1 base and J dropped 4 bases, with 7 bases sitting between them. The germline CDR1 and CDR2 sequences are LGHNA and YSLEER. The CDR3 DNA follows: TGCGCCAGCAGCCAAGGGGCGATCTATGGCTACACCTTC. As protein: CASSQGAIYGYTF.

The rearrangement joins TRBV28 to TRBJ2-7; possibly TRBD1 for D (6 bases). The CDR3 loop spans 13 amino acids. Germline lookup yields CDR1 MDHEN and CDR2 SYDVKM. Between the trimmed V and J ends, which lost 7 bases and 7 bases, there was a span of 17 bases. The CDR3 nucleotides read TGTGCCAGCATAGGGACAACCGCGCGGGAGCAGTACTTC. Its translation is CASIGTTAREQYF.

CDR3 sequence (DNA): TGCGCCAGCACCCCCGGCCCTCAACACTCCTACGAGCAGTACTTC. This gives the protein CASTPGPQHSYEQYF. The chain couples TRBV4-1 to TRBJ2-7; D gene unclear. Trimming cost V 7 bases and J 0 bases, with 16 bases left between them. Germline CDR1 MGHRA, CDR2 YSYEKL. The CDR3 runs to 15 residues.

This sequence joins TRBV6-5 and TRBJ1-4; 11 bases align to TRBD1. The CDR3 totals 14 residues. In germline, CDR1 is MNHEY, CDR2 SVGAGI. V lost 6 bases, J lost 7 bases, and 4 bases stayed unmatched. The CDR3 is CASRRTGGSEKLFF. CDR3 nucleotides: TGTGCCAGCAGACGGACAGGGGGCAGTGAAAAACTGTTTTTT.

The J gene is TRBJ1-2, the V gene TRBV5-8; 9 nucleotides agree with TRBD1. V was clipped by 1 base and J by 0 bases; unmatched bases: 7. The CDR3 runs 17 residues. Germline CDR1 is SGHTS and CDR2 is YDEGEE. The CDR3 spells CASSLHGQGNTNYGYTF. The CDR3 DNA sequence: TGTGCCAGCAGCTTGCATGGACAGGGGAACACTAACTATGGCTACACCTTC.

The chain recombines TRBV30 with TRBJ1-5; the D gene is possibly TRBD1 (6 bases). This CDR3 has 13 residues. V gave up 3 bases and J gave up 2 bases, with 8 bases separating them. Germline-derived CDR1 and CDR2 are GTSNPN and SVGIG (reference sequence). CDR3 region: CAWSRQGNQPQHF. The CDR3 nucleotides are TGTGCCTGGAGCCGACAGGGCAATCAGCCCCAGCATTTT.

The rearrangement joins TRBV2 to TRBJ2-5; no firm D call. This CDR3 spans 13 amino acids. The V and J ends lost 3 bases and 2 bases respectively, with 7 bases between them. Germline V gene lookup returns CDR1 SNHLY and CDR2 FYNNEI. CDR3 sequence reads: CASSDGGQETQYF. The CDR3, as DNA: TGTGCCAGCAGTGACGGTGGACAAGAGACCCAGTACTTC.

The V call is TRBV11-2, the J call TRBJ2-5; 8 nucleotides agree with TRBD2. V lost 5 bases and J lost 5; bases outside the gene matches: 7. The CDR3 sequence is 14 residues long. Germline CDR1 reads SGHAT; CDR2 reads FQNNGV. The DNA of the CDR3 is TGTGCCAGCAGCGTATCGGGGGGGCGGGAGACCCAGTACTTC. Translation: CASSVSGGRETQYF.

The V gene is TRBV28, the J gene TRBJ2-5; possibly TRBD1 or TRBD2 for D (6 bases each). CDR3 size: 14 residues. Between the trimmed V and J ends, which lost 2 bases and 3 bases, there was a span of 10 bases. Germline V lookup: CDR1 MDHEN, CDR2 SYDVKM. The CDR3 DNA reads TGTGCCAGCAGTTTACTGGGGGGCGAAGAGACCCAGTACTTC. This codes for CASSLLGGEETQYF.

This chain joins TRBV7-2 and TRBJ1-6; 7 positions agree with TRBD1. After removal of 7 bases from V and 10 bases from J, the junction contained 7 bases not matched to a gene. From germline, CDR1 is SGHTA and CDR2 FQGNSA. The CDR3 loop spans 13 amino acids. CDR3 in amino acids: CASTPGTASPLHF. CDR3 DNA: TGTGCCAGCACCCCCGGGACAGCATCACCCCTCCACTTT.

The CDR3 loop reads CASSVDGTGGSSYNSPLHF. The CDR3 nucleotides read TGTGCCAGCAGCGTAGATGGGACAGGGGGTTCCTCCTATAATTCACCCCTCCACTTT. This chain uses TRBV9 with TRBJ1-6, with 11 bases aligning to TRBD1. V gave up 0 bases and J gave up 0 bases; unmatched junction bases: 5. The CDR3 loop spans 19 amino acids. In germline, CDR1 is SGDLS, CDR2 YYNGEE. The variable domain in full, with the rest retrieved from reference TRBV9 and TRBJ1-6, is DSGVTQTPKHLITATGQRVTLRCSPRSGDLSVYWYQQSLDQGLQFLIQYYNGEERAKGNILERFSAQQFPDLHSELNLSSLELGDSALYFCASSVDGTGGSSYNSPLHFGNGTRLTVT.

J is TRBJ2-5 and V is TRBV6-6, with a possible D match to TRBD1 (6 bases). V was trimmed by 10 bases and J by 4 bases, leaving 22 bases between them. CDR1 is MNHNY and CDR2 is SVGAGI in the germline V gene (reference sequence). This CDR3 spans 15 amino acids. The CDR3 nucleotides read TGTGCCACCTGTAGGAGCCCACAGGGTAGAGAGACCCAGTACTTC. Amino acid sequence: CATCRSPQGRETQYF.

This clone was observed a handful of times. This chain connects TRBV29-1 to TRBJ1-5, with TRBD1 as a possible D gene (5 bases). This CDR3 has 12 residues. Germline CDR1 reads SQVTM; CDR2 reads ANQGSEA. The DNA for the CDR3 is TGCGCTGGCGGCCACGGGGGTCAGCCCCAGCATTTT. Translation: CAGGHGGQPQHF. Full variable domain (outside the CDR3, taken from reference TRBV29-1 and TRBJ1-5): SAVISQKPSRDICQRGTSLTIQCQVDSQVTMMFWYRQQPGQSLTLIATANQGSEATYESGFVIDKFPISRPNLTFSTLTVSNMSPEDSSIYLCAGGHGGQPQHFGDGTRLSIL.

This chain connects TRBV12-1 to TRBJ1-1. TRBV12-1 corresponds to a pseudogene. The CDR3 contains 15 residues. CDR3 bases: TGTGCCAGCAGCTTCAGTTGGAGGTTGAGCACTGAAGCTTTCTTT. It specifies CASSFSWRLSTEAFF.

The CDR3 nucleotides are TGCGCCAGCAGCTTGGGGGGCGGTGGAGATACGCAGTATTTT. Its translation: CASSLGGGGDTQYF. The chain employs TRBV5-1 and TRBJ2-3; maybe TRBD1 (5 bases). Germline assignment: CDR1 SGHRS and CDR2 YFSETQ. V dropped 0 bases and J dropped 5 bases, with 10 bases sitting between them. The CDR3 has 14 amino acids. Combining the CDR3 with reference TRBV5-1 and TRBJ2-3 gives the whole variable domain KAGVTQTPRYLIKTRGQQVTLSCSPISGHRSVSWYQQTPGQGLQFLFEYFSETQRNKGNFPGRFSGRQFSNSRSEMNVSTLELGDSALYLCASSLGGGGDTQYFGPGTRLTVL.

V and J are TRBV7-2 and TRBJ2-3, with D possibly matching TRBD1 (5 bases). CDR3 length: 15 residues. V lost 3 bases, J lost 2 bases, and 12 bases lay in between. CDR1 and CDR2 (germline): SGHTA, FQGNSA. This CDR3 is CASSFKARATDTQYF. For the CDR3, the DNA is TGTGCCAGCAGCTTTAAAGCCAGGGCCACAGATACGCAGTATTTT.

The rearrangement joins TRBV27 to TRBJ1-1, with D possibly matching TRBD1 (6 bases). V gave up 2 bases and J gave up 5 bases, with 9 bases separating them. The CDR3 covers 13 residues. Germline lookup yields CDR1 MNHEY and CDR2 SMNVEV (reference sequence). This CDR3 is CASSLVRGTEAFF. CDR3 in DNA: TGTGCCAGCAGTTTAGTCAGGGGAACTGAAGCTTTCTTT.

In this sample, this clone turned up a few times. V and J are TRBV7-2 and TRBJ1-6; D unclear. V was cut by 5 bases and J by 9 bases, with 8 bases left in between. This CDR3 spans 12 amino acids. The germline gives CDR1 SGHTA, CDR2 FQGNSA. CDR3 loop: CASSALSSPLHF. The CDR3 nucleotides read TGTGCCAGCAGCGCCCTGTCTTCACCCCTCCACTTT. Looking up the rest from reference TRBV7-2 and TRBJ1-6 gives the full variable domain: GAGVSQSPSNKVTEKGKDVELRCDPISGHTALYWYRQSLGQGLEFLIYFQGNSAPDKSGLPSDRFSAERTGGSVSTLTIQRTQQEDSAVYLCASSALSSPLHFGNGTRLTVT.

This chain uses TRBV7-9 with TRBJ2-5, with D unclear. V was cut by 0 bases and J by 5 bases, with 10 bases left in between. There are 14 residues in the CDR3. Per germline, CDR1 SEHNR and CDR2 FQNEAQ (reference sequence). CDR3 protein: CASSLASVSETQYF. The CDR3 coding sequence is TGTGCCAGCAGCTTAGCGTCAGTATCGGAGACCCAGTACTTC.

V is TRBV9 and J is TRBJ1-3, with a possible D match to TRBD1 (5 bases). The germline V gene encodes CDR1 SGDLS and CDR2 YYNGEE. The CDR3 covers 15 residues. V was pared by 4 bases and J by 4 bases, with 15 bases between. CDR3 protein: CASSSDIPTGNTIYF. The CDR3 DNA sequence: TGTGCCAGCAGCTCGGACATCCCGACAGGAAACACCATATATTTT. Together with reference TRBV9 and TRBJ1-3, the CDR3 gives the full variable domain: DSGVTQTPKHLITATGQRVTLRCSPRSGDLSVYWYQQSLDQGLQFLIQYYNGEERAKGNILERFSAQQFPDLHSELNLSSLELGDSALYFCASSSDIPTGNTIYFGEGSWLTVV.

The chain is built from TRBV7-2 and TRBJ1-4; D uncertain. This CDR3 has 15 residues. Germline lookup yields CDR1 SGHTA and CDR2 FQGNSA. Trimming left V 2 bases short and J 3 bases short, with 10 bases between. The CDR3 DNA follows: TGTGCCAGCAGCTTAAATGCCAGAGCTAATGAAAAACTGTTTTTT. It yields the protein CASSLNARANEKLFF.

The CDR3 nucleotides read TGTGCCAGCAGCTTGTTAGGAGATGAAAAACTGTTTTTT. Translating gives CASSLLGDEKLFF. V usage is TRBV5-4 and J usage is TRBJ1-4; D not certain. This CDR3 region has 13 residues. Per the germline V gene, CDR1 is SGHNT and CDR2 is YYREEE (reference sequence). V was cut by 1 base and J by 6 bases, with 7 bases left in between.